Listed below are T cell receptor beta chains from one sample, sequenced in a study of T cell repertoires in aging, cancer and after chemotherapy. MiXCR was run by TCRdb on the multiplex PCR reads, yielding one entry per CDR3 protein. The sample shows 1,400 to 1,500 distinct CDR3 sequences, around two fifths of them seen only once. Sequenced sample: blood. The receptors stem from a human donor with a solid tumor. CDR3s include the opening cysteine and the closing phenylalanine or tryptophan. A D gene is named only where the DNA matches it firmly. Size is omitted from some rows. Given values are once, few, many or a class for expanded clones.

TGTGCCAGCAGCGGAGATGGAAACACCATATATTTT,CASSGDGNTIYF,TRBV5-4,.,.,TRBJ1-3
TGCAGTGCTTCCCGTGGGCCTGAAGCTTTCTTT,CSASRGPEAFF,TRBV20-1,.,.,TRBJ1-1
TGCAGTGCTAGTCTGAGCTCCTATAATTCACCCCTCCACTTT,CSASLSSYNSPLHF,TRBV20-1,.,.,TRBJ1-6
TGTGCCAGCTCACGAGGGGGACAGGCCGAGACCCAGTACTTC,CASSRGGQAETQYF,TRBV18,TRBD1,.,TRBJ2-5
TGTGCCACCAGTGATTTTAACAGGGGGCCAAGGAACTGCGTCTATGGCTACACCTTC,CATSDFNRGPRNCVYGYTF,TRBV24-1,TRBD1,few,TRBJ1-2
TGTGCCACCAGCAGCCGGGACAGGGGAAGAACTGAAGCTTTCTTT,CATSSRDRGRTEAFF,TRBV15,TRBD1,.,TRBJ1-1
TGTGCCAGCAGCTTAGAGCACCAACTCTATGGCTACACCTTC,CASSLEHQLYGYTF,TRBV7-9,.,.,TRBJ1-2
TGCAGCGTTGATATTTACCCAGGGGGTGGCTATGGCTACACCTTC,CSVDIYPGGGYGYTF,TRBV29-1,TRBD1,large,TRBJ1-2
TGTGCCAGCAGCTTAGTGGATTATGGCTACACCTTC,CASSLVDYGYTF,TRBV7-9,.,few,TRBJ1-2
TGTGCCAGCAGTCCCCCAACCGGGACAGCCATCAATCAGCCCCAGCATTTT,CASSPPTGTAINQPQHF,TRBV28,TRBD1,.,TRBJ1-5
TGCAGTGCTACAGACAGGGAGGCACAGCCCCAGCATTTT,CSATDREAQPQHF,TRBV20-1,TRBD1,few,TRBJ1-5
TGTGCCAGCAGTTACACCCGGGACGGCTCCTACGAGCAGTACTTC,CASSYTRDGSYEQYF,TRBV6-5,.,few,TRBJ2-7
TGCAGTGCACCCAAACAGGGTGGGTTGCGTTCACCCCTCCACTTT,CSAPKQGGLRSPLHF,TRBV20-1,.,few,TRBJ1-6
TGTGCCAGCAGCTTAGGGACAGGGAATTTACACACCTTC,CASSLGTGNLHTF,TRBV7-9,TRBD1,.,TRBJ1-2
TGTGCCAGCAGCTTATTGAGGGGGGGCACTGAAGCTTTCTTT,CASSLLRGGTEAFF,TRBV7-3,.,once,TRBJ1-1
TGTGCCAGCAGCTTGGAGAAGGGCACTAATGAAAAACTGTTTTTT,CASSLEKGTNEKLFF,TRBV5-4,.,large,TRBJ1-4
TGTGCCACCAGCGGAGATTTTAGCCGGGACGACGACTACAATGAGCAGTTCTTC,CATSGDFSRDDDYNEQFF,TRBV15,.,large,TRBJ2-1
TGTGCCAGCAGCTTCCCCGAGGGTGGAGCTTTCTTT,CASSFPEGGAFF,TRBV7-9,.,few,TRBJ1-1
TGTGCCAGCAGTCCACTAGGGTTGACAGGGAGTCAGCCCCAGCATTTT,CASSPLGLTGSQPQHF,TRBV6-5,TRBD1,.,TRBJ1-5
TGTGCCAGCAGCTTAGTAGCGGGGACCTACAATGAGCAGTTCTTC,CASSLVAGTYNEQFF,TRBV7-9,TRBD2,few,TRBJ2-1
TGTGCCAGCAGTTACCGAGGGGGCGCAGACTATGGCTACACCTTC,CASSYRGGADYGYTF,TRBV6-9,TRBD1,.,TRBJ1-2
TGTGCCAGCTCACAGGGGATGGATGCTAACTATGGCTACACCTTC,CASSQGMDANYGYTF,TRBV18,.,.,TRBJ1-2
TGTGCCAGTAGTAGTTCCAGCGGGAGGAGATACTACGAGCAGTACTTC,CASSSSSGRRYYEQYF,TRBV19,TRBD2,.,TRBJ2-7
TGTGCCAGCAGCTTAAACTATGACGGTAGCTACACCTTC,CASSLNYDGSYTF,TRBV5-4,.,few,TRBJ1-2
TGTGCCAGTAGTCTGGGACAGCTGAATCAGCCCCAGCATTTT,CASSLGQLNQPQHF,TRBV19,TRBD1,.,TRBJ1-5
TGTGCCACTTCCCCCTTGGGCGGGAGAGAGGGGAACATTCAGTACTTC,CATSPLGGREGNIQYF,TRBV10-3,TRBD2,.,TRBJ2-4
TGCGCCAGCAGCCGGGGTCCAGTCCTGAGCTCCTACGAGCAGTACTTC,CASSRGPVLSSYEQYF,TRBV5-1,.,.,TRBJ2-7
TGTGCCAGCTCGCTCGGAGCCGGGAACACTGAAGCTTTCTTT,CASSLGAGNTEAFF,TRBV18,.,once,TRBJ1-1
TGCAGCGTCTTAGGGGGTAATGAGCAGTTCTTC,CSVLGGNEQFF,TRBV29-1,.,.,TRBJ2-1
TGTGCCAGCAGTGCCGGACGGGACAGGGGAATCTTAGAGACCCAGTACTTC,CASSAGRDRGILETQYF,TRBV6-1,TRBD1,.,TRBJ2-5
TGTGCCAGCAGCTTGGGCGGAAGGAACACTGAAGCTTTCTTT,CASSLGGRNTEAFF,TRBV5-4,.,few,TRBJ1-1
TGTGCCAGCAGCCCCCTACCCGGGGGCGAGCAGTACTTC,CASSPLPGGEQYF,TRBV7-2,.,.,TRBJ2-7